The 21 T cell receptor beta chains below were found in one sample sequenced in a study of blood T cell repertoires in COVID-19. Using immunoSEQ multiplex PCR, the repertoire was profiled, and TCRdb retains in-frame clones only, with some absent. Of about 250,000 clones in the sample, around 83% were seen once. The sample comprised peripheral blood. The receptors here all came from a man aged 80 or over with acute or convalescent COVID-19.

The chain joins TRBV9 to TRBJ1-2; 10 nucleotides line up with TRBD1. V was clipped by 0 bases and J by 6 bases; unmatched bases: 11. The CDR3 extends over 17 amino acids. Germline V gene lookup returns CDR1 SGDLS and CDR2 YYNGEE. This CDR3 is CASSVVDRGGIIDGYTF. Here the CDR3 DNA reads TGTGCCAGCAGCGTAGTGGACAGGGGGGGAATTATTGATGGCTACACCTTC.

V gene TRBV18 combines with J gene TRBJ1-1; TRBD1 might be the D (6 bases). This CDR3 region has 15 residues. Per germline, CDR1 KGHSH and CDR2 LQKENI. V lost 0 bases, J lost 4 bases, and 12 bases lay in between. The CDR3 coding sequence is TGTGCCAGCTCACCACCGGCCAGGGGTGTCACTGAAGCTTTCTTT. It encodes CASSPPARGVTEAFF.

V and J are TRBV25-1 and TRBJ1-3; maybe TRBD1 (6 bases). Germline CDR1 and CDR2: MGHDK and SYGVNS. V lost 0 bases to trimming and J lost 0 bases, with 9 bases between them. This CDR3 is 16 amino acids long. CDR3 coding DNA: TGTGCCAGCAGTGAATATCGGGGGGCCTCTGGAAACACCATATATTTT. Encoded protein: CASSEYRGASGNTIYF.

The J gene is TRBJ2-7, the V gene TRBV5-4, with 8 bases fitting TRBD2. The CDR3 runs 16 residues. Losses at the gene ends were 0 bases for V and 3 bases for J; bases not matched to a gene: 8. Germline CDR1 is SGHNT and CDR2 is YYREEE (reference sequence). DNA of the CDR3: TGTGCCAGCAGCTTGGGAGGCGGGGGGCTCAGCTACGAGCAGTACTTC. It encodes CASSLGGGGLSYEQYF.

The CDR3 region has the DNA TGTGCCACCTACCCGTGGGCGAGCAATCAGCCCCAGCATTTT. This translates into CATYPWASNQPQHF. The V gene is TRBV6-5, the J gene TRBJ1-5; D call uncertain. CDR1 and CDR2 from the germline V gene are MNHEY and SVGAGI. Trimming pared 10 bases from V and 1 base from J, leaving 14 bases between. The CDR3 sequence is 14 residues long.

Here the CDR3 DNA reads TGTGCCAGCAGTTTCCGGGGGGGCGAAAAACTGTTTTTT. This sequence encodes CASSFRGGEKLFF. The chain is built from TRBV27 and TRBJ1-4; TRBD1 is a possible D gene (6 bases). The CDR3 sequence is 13 residues long. Trimming took off 3 bases at V and 8 bases at J, with 10 bases between the two ends. The germline V gene has CDR1 MNHEY and CDR2 SMNVEV (reference sequence).

The chain links TRBV19 to TRBJ2-1; tentative D call: TRBD2 (5 bases). The CDR3 runs 15 residues. Trimming removed 7 bases from V and 4 bases from J, with 17 bases in between. Germline V gene lookup returns CDR1 LNHDA and CDR2 SQIVND (reference sequence). As DNA, the CDR3 is TGTGCCAGTAACCTTGAGGGAAGTTCATACAATGAGCAGTTCTTC. This encodes CASNLEGSSYNEQFF.

The chain combines TRBV29-1 with TRBJ2-1; no definite D call. The CDR3 sequence is 14 residues long. CDR1 and CDR2 from the germline V gene are SQVTM and ANQGSEA. The V end lost 4 bases, the J end lost 0 bases, and 10 bases lay between the germline ends. CDR3 DNA sequence: TGCAGCGTTGCCCCAATCATCTCCTACAATGAGCAGTTCTTC. Protein product: CSVAPIISYNEQFF.

The chain employs TRBV7-9 and TRBJ2-7; possible D gene TRBD1, 5 bases. CDR3 length: 16 residues. Germline V CDR1 and CDR2: SEHNR, FQNEAQ (reference sequence). Between the trimmed V and J ends, which lost 5 bases and 0 bases, there was a span of 17 bases. The CDR3 spells CASSPQDFVSSYEQYF. For the CDR3, the DNA is TGTGCCAGCAGCCCACAGGATTTCGTAAGCTCCTACGAGCAGTACTTC.

J is TRBJ2-3 and V is TRBV29-1, with 7 bases aligning to TRBD1. Germline loops: CDR1 SQVTM, CDR2 ANQGSEA. With 6 bases clipped from V and 1 base from J, the junction kept 7 bases outside the gene matches. The CDR3 runs 14 residues. In nucleotides, the CDR3 is TGCAGCGTGGGTAGACAGGGAGGCACAGATACGCAGTATTTT. Translation gives CSVGRQGGTDTQYF.

V and J are TRBV6-2 or TRBV6-3 and TRBJ2-7; 8 nucleotides agree with TRBD2. Germline CDR1 and CDR2: MNHEY and SVGEGT. The CDR3 is 17 residues long. With 2 bases clipped from V and 2 bases from J, the junction kept 11 bases outside the gene matches. The CDR3 bases are TGTGCCAGCAGTTACGGGGTCAGCGGGAGCGCAACCTACGAGCAGTACTTC. This sequence encodes CASSYGVSGSATYEQYF.

The gene calls are TRBV7-6 and TRBJ2-1; 15 bases agree with TRBD2. Germline CDR1 reads SGHVS; CDR2 reads FNYEAQ. The CDR3 loop spans 19 amino acids. V lost 3 bases to trimming and J lost 1 base; unmatched junction nucleotides: 7. This CDR3 is CASSFDGTSGGFSYNEQFF. In DNA, the CDR3 is TGTGCCAGCAGCTTCGACGGGACTAGCGGGGGGTTTTCCTACAATGAGCAGTTCTTC.

The V and J genes are TRBV5-1 and TRBJ2-5; TRBD2 might be the D (6 bases). V lost 5 bases and J 1 base, leaving 12 bases between the germline ends. Germline CDR1 and CDR2: SGHRS and YFSETQ. The CDR3 consists of 14 residues. The CDR3 DNA reads TGCGCCAGCAGACAGATTAGCGGCCAAGAGACCCAGTACTTC. It codes for CASRQISGQETQYF.

The chain uses TRBV27 and TRBJ1-1; maybe TRBD1 (5 bases). The CDR3 loop spans 15 amino acids. V was clipped by 1 base and J by 3 bases, with 12 bases between them. CDR1 is MNHEY and CDR2 is SMNVEV in the germline V gene (reference sequence). The CDR3 DNA is TGTGCCAGCAGTTTATGGGGGGATAGAGACACTGAAGCTTTCTTT. It specifies CASSLWGDRDTEAFF.

Remarks on this clone: Germline is not matched at one junction end, which may reflect a read error. The chain links TRBV28 to TRBJ2-7; TRBD2 agrees at 10 bases. Germline loops: CDR1 MDHEN, CDR2 SYDVKM. The CDR3 extends over 14 amino acids. The CDR3 DNA reads as TGTGCCAGCAATTTACTAGCGGGAACGGGGGAGCAGTACTTC. Translation: CASNLLAGTGEQYF.

V usage is TRBV27 and J usage is TRBJ1-2; 7 bases agree with TRBD1. Germline V CDR1 and CDR2: MNHEY, SMNVEV (reference sequence). V lost 5 bases to trimming and J lost 8 bases; unmatched junction nucleotides: 5. CDR3 length: 12 amino acids. The CDR3: CASSKTGYGYTF. CDR3 nucleotides: TGTGCCAGCAGTAAGACAGGGTACGGCTACACCTTC.

The V call is TRBV5-1, the J call TRBJ2-7, with TRBD2 identical over 10 bases. There are 14 residues in the CDR3. J lost 6 bases, V lost 3 bases, and 6 bases had no gene match. Germline CDR1 reads SGHRS; CDR2 reads YFSETQ. In DNA, the CDR3 is TGCGCCAGCAGCTCAGCGGGAGGGCCTTTCGAGCAGTACTTC. It specifies CASSSAGGPFEQYF.

DNA for the CDR3: TGTGCCAGTAGGTGGACTAGCGGGAGCGGCGAGCAGTACTTC. Translated: CASRWTSGSGEQYF. The V call is TRBV19, the J call TRBJ2-7; 13 bases agree with TRBD2. This CDR3 is 14 amino acids long. V lost 6 bases to trimming and J lost 6 bases; unmatched junction nucleotides: 5. Germline-derived CDR1 and CDR2 are LNHDA and SQIVND (reference sequence).

The chain couples TRBV28 to TRBJ1-2; TRBD1 is a possible D gene (6 bases). V shed 7 bases and J shed 8 bases, with 17 bases lying between them. Germline CDR1 and CDR2: MDHEN and SYDVKM. This CDR3 has 13 amino acids. The CDR3 loop is CASTPGQWVGYTF. CDR3 nucleotide sequence: TGTGCCAGCACGCCTGGACAGTGGGTCGGCTACACCTTC.

The gene calls are TRBV5-1 and TRBJ1-1; D is uncertain. V was shortened by 5 bases and J by 4 bases, with 15 bases between the two germline ends. This CDR3 is 14 amino acids long. Germline CDR1 SGHRS, CDR2 YFSETQ. This CDR3 reads CASSYRDLGTEAFF. The CDR3 DNA follows: TGCGCCAGCAGTTACAGAGATTTGGGCACTGAAGCTTTCTTT. The variable domain in full, completed from reference TRBV5-1 and TRBJ1-1, reads KAGVTQTPRYLIKTRGQQVTLSCSPISGHRSVSWYQQTPGQGLQFLFEYFSETQRNKGNFPGRFSGRQFSNSRSEMNVSTLELGDSALYLCASSYRDLGTEAFFGQGTRLTVV.

V and J are TRBV5-1 and TRBJ1-1, with 7 bases lining up with TRBD1. V gave up 4 bases and J gave up 4 bases; unmatched junction bases: 10. CDR3 size: 15 residues. Germline-derived CDR1 and CDR2 are SGHRS and YFSETQ. CDR3 in DNA: TGCGCCAGCAGCCCAGAGGGGGCTAAGGGCACTGAAGCTTTCTTT. As protein: CASSPEGAKGTEAFF.